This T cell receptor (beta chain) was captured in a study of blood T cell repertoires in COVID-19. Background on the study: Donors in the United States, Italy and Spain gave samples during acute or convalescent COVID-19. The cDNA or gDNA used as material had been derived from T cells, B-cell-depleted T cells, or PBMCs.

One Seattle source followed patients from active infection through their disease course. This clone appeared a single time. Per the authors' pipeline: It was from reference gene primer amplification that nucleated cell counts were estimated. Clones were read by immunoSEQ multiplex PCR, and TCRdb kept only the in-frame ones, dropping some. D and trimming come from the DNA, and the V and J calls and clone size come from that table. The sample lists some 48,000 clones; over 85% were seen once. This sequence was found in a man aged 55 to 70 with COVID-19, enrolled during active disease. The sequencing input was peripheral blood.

The CDR3 sequence: CASSDTGGRSAIYF. The CDR3 DNA reads TGTGCCAGCAGTGACACTGGCGGGAGAAGCGCCATATATTTT. V usage is TRBV25-1 and J usage is TRBJ1-3; D remains unclear. Germline V CDR1 and CDR2: MGHDK, SYGVNS. This CDR3 contains 14 residues. The ends were cut back, 3 bases at V and 11 bases at J, with 17 bases in the middle.